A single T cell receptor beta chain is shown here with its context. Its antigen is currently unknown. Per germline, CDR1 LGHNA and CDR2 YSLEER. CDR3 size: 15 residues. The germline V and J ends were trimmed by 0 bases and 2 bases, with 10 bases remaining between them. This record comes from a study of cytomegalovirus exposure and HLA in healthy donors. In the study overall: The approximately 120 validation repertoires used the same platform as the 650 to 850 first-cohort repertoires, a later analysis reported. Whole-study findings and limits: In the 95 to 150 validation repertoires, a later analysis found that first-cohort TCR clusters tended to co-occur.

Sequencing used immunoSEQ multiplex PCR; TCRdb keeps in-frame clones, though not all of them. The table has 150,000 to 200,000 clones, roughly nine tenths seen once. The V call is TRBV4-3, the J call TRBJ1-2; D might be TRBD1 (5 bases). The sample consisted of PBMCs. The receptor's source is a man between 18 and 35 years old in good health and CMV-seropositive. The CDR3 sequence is CASSQEQVGNYGYTF. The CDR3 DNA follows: TGCGCCAGCAGCCAAGAACAGGTCGGCAACTATGGCTACACCTTC.